Given below is one TCR beta chain in context. The clone's antigen remains unknown. Per-base qualities were not stored, and no clone one base away is much larger. Libraries were constructed by the immunoSEQ multiplex PCR assay. Held by TCRdb, this immuneACCESS table contains in-frame sequences only and omits some clones. Under half of the omission traces to an unresolved V gene where checked; the cause of the rest is unknown. The sample data list hundreds of thousands of clones, and roughly 86% of these were observed just once. The top ten clonotypes cover 0.0094% of the sample. This sample is drawn from a study of shared T cell receptors in the human thymus (TCRdb year 2021). Background for the entire study: The study examined how self-reactive, shared T-cell receptor alpha chains are generated in the human thymus.

This same sample was also taken into another study, of human thymus T cells. As described in the second report: The donors were immunologically healthy infants in Finland who had open corrective cardiac surgery for congenital heart defects. The thymus tissue came from surgical resects taken out during corrective cardiac surgery. Biased V and J gene segment usage appeared to be present in both thymic and peripheral blood repertoires. The related research reported highly overlapping thymic TCR repertoires among unrelated individuals. The study described the TCR alpha and beta repertoires in under 10 infant thymus samples and a handful of matching peripheral blood samples. Donor ages ranged from roughly 7 to 250 days, and the cohort comprised about six male and a couple of female infants. Thymocytes were freed from the tissue by mechanical means and kept at -70 degrees C as pellets of roughly 8.5-31 million cells. A QIAsymphony instrument was used to extract genomic DNA from frozen cell pellets. The immunoSEQ multiplex PCR assay was used to amplify the TCRB and TCRAD loci from a standardized amount of quality-controlled genomic DNA. The amplicons covered the V(D)J region and were long enough to include the CDR3 and to identify the V and J genes. Through the commercial immunoSEQ service, the amplicons were sequenced on an Illumina platform. Primer bias and sequencing errors were corrected using previously described methods, and TCRAD and TCRB definitions followed the IMGT database. The repertoires were analysed using immunoSEQ Analyzer 3.0 and VDJTools for basic statistics, V/J segment usage, diversity estimates, rarefaction and pairwise overlap. To estimate diversity, the Chao1, ChaoE, Efron-Thisted, Shannon and inverse Simpson indices were applied, and diversity was also estimated on datasets down-sampled to the smallest sample. Repertoire overlap was determined by strict matching of CDR3 nucleotide sequence, V gene and J gene, and Jaccard-based multidimensional scaling clustering was applied. Thymus samples yielded on average around 800,000 unique TCRB clonotypes, compared with roughly 76,000 from blood samples.

Input material: thymocytes. The receptor comes from a boy under three years old with a congenital heart defect. Donor details come from another sample of the same person, matched by shared clones.

In nucleotides, the sequence is TGTGCCAGCAGCGATATCGACGGGGATTCACCCCTCCACTTT. The encoded protein is CASSDIDGDSPLHF. Recombination linked TRBV11-2 to TRBJ1-6, with no confident D gene call. Based on the germline V gene, the CDR1 and CDR2 sequences are SGHAT and FQNNGV. Trimming costs V 5 bases and J 8 bases, and their ends lie 13 bases apart. Measured from the cysteine to the phenylalanine, the CDR3 is 14 residues long. Solely the CDR3 DNA is kept, with 42 bases framed from the first base.